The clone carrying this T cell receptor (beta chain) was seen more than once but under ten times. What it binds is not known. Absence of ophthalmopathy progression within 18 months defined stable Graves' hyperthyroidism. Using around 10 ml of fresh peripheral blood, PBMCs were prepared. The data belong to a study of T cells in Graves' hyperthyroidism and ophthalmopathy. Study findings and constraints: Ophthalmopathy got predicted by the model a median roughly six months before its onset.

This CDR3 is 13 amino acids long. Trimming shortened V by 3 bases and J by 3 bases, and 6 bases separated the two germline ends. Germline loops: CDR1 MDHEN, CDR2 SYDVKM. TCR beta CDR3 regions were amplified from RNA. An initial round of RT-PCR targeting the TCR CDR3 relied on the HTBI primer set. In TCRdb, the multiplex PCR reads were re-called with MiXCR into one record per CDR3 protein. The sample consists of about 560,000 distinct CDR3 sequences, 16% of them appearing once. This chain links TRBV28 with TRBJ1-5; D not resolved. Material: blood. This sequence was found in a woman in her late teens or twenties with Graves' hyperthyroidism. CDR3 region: CASSFSPNQPQHF. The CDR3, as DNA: TGTGCCAGCAGTTTTTCCCCCAATCAGCCCCAGCATTTT.